This passage covers 10 T cell receptor beta chains from one sample sequenced in a study of PD-1 blockade in mismatch repair-deficient tumors. Clones were read by immunoSEQ multiplex PCR, and TCRdb kept only the in-frame ones, dropping some. This table has 75,000 to 85,000 clones, roughly 80% appearing once. Sequenced material: peripheral blood, taken 12 weeks after starting pembrolizumab. The receptors here all came from an adult with mismatch repair-deficient cancer.

This clone was picked up one time. The CDR3 nucleotides read TGTGCCAGCAGCCAACAGGGGCGCTACACTGAAGCTTTCTTT. This sequence encodes CASSQQGRYTEAFF. The chain recombines TRBV6-1 with TRBJ1-1; 7 bases match TRBD1. Trimming took 6 bases from V and 3 from J; bases not matched to a gene: 7. CDR3 length equals 14 residues. Looked up from germline, CDR1 is MNHNS and CDR2 is SASEGT.

The CDR3 nucleotides are TGCAGCGTTGAACAACAGGGAAGTGAAAAACTGTTTTTT. Translating it yields CSVEQQGSEKLFF. The chain links TRBV29-1 to TRBJ1-4; D might be TRBD1 (6 bases). Germline V gives CDR1 SQVTM, CDR2 ANQGSEA. Trimming shortened V by 2 bases and J by 7 bases, and 11 bases separated the two germline ends. This CDR3 spans 13 amino acids. Using reference TRBV29-1 and TRBJ1-4 for the parts outside the CDR3, the full variable domain is SAVISQKPSRDICQRGTSLTIQCQVDSQVTMMFWYRQQPGQSLTLIATANQGSEATYESGFVIDKFPISRPNLTFSTLTVSNMSPEDSSIYLCSVEQQGSEKLFFGSGTQLSVL.

This clone was recorded once. The J gene is TRBJ2-5, the V gene TRBV27; D unresolved. Near its end, the DNA agrees better with TRBJ2-7, so the J call may be wrong. This CDR3 comprises 13 residues. In germline, CDR1 is MNHEY, CDR2 SMNVEV (reference sequence). DNA for the CDR3: TGTGCCAGCAGTTTATTCCCGAACTACGAGCAGTACTTC. It codes for CASSLFPNYEQYF.

The chain joins TRBV28 to TRBJ1-4; unclear D gene. CDR3 length: 18 residues. The ends were cut back, 5 bases at V and 0 bases at J, with 19 bases in the middle. Germline assignment: CDR1 MDHEN and CDR2 SYDVKM. The CDR3 region is CASSTLPTHLATNEKLFF. CDR3 sequence (DNA): TGTGCCAGCAGTACCCTCCCTACCCATTTAGCAACTAATGAAAAACTGTTTTTT.

The J gene is TRBJ1-1, the V gene TRBV7-3; no firm D call. This CDR3 is built from 14 residues. The germline V and J ends were trimmed by 3 bases and 2 bases, with 10 bases remaining between them. Germline-derived CDR1 and CDR2 are SGHTA and FQGTGA. CDR3 sequence reads: CASSFSDGNTEAFF. The CDR3 DNA reads TGTGCCAGCAGCTTTTCGGACGGAAACACTGAAGCTTTCTTT.

The chain employs TRBV6-4 and TRBJ2-3; the match to TRBD2 covers 11 bases. Unmatched junction bases numbered 7, after V lost 5 bases and J lost 3 bases. CDR3 size: 16 residues. Germline CDR1 reads MRHNA; CDR2 reads SNTAGT. The CDR3 bases are TGTGCCAGCAGTCAATCACTAGCGGGAGAGACAGATACGCAGTATTTT. Translating it yields CASSQSLAGETDTQYF.

A few counts support this clone. This chain connects TRBV5-4 to TRBJ2-5; D gene ambiguous. Germline V gives CDR1 SGHNT, CDR2 YYREEE (reference sequence). V was trimmed by 0 bases and J by 4 bases, leaving 7 bases between them. This CDR3 region has 13 residues. CDR3 amino acids: CASSLGAGETQYF. In DNA, the CDR3 is TGTGCCAGCAGCTTGGGGGCTGGAGAGACCCAGTACTTC.

V usage is TRBV5-1 and J usage is TRBJ1-1; the D is unclear. The V and J ends lost 2 bases and 1 base respectively, with 6 bases between them. The CDR3 runs to 13 residues. Germline V gene sequence: CDR1 SGHRS, CDR2 YFSETQ. The CDR3 DNA sequence: TGCGCCAGCAGCTTCAGACAGAACACTGAAGCTTTCTTT. Its protein product is CASSFRQNTEAFF. Looking up the rest from reference TRBV5-1 and TRBJ1-1 gives the full variable domain: KAGVTQTPRYLIKTRGQQVTLSCSPISGHRSVSWYQQTPGQGLQFLFEYFSETQRNKGNFPGRFSGRQFSNSRSEMNVSTLELGDSALYLCASSFRQNTEAFFGQGTRLTVV.

This chain joins TRBV7-3 and TRBJ2-3; TRBD1 might be the D (7 bases). The length of the CDR3 is 14 residues. Per the germline V gene, CDR1 is SGHTA and CDR2 is FQGTGA. Trimming removed 5 bases at V and 5 bases at J, with 14 bases between. This chain's CDR3 is CASSDRQGGDTQYF. In DNA, the CDR3 is TGTGCCAGCAGCGACCGACAGGGAGGAGATACGCAGTATTTT.

V usage is TRBV6-5 and J usage is TRBJ2-3, with no clear D. This CDR3 contains 14 residues. V was cut by 0 bases and J by 6 bases, with 10 bases left in between. Germline values: CDR1 MNHEY, CDR2 SVGAGI. CDR3 nucleotides: TGTGCCAGCAGTTACTCGAAGGGATCGGATACGCAGTATTTT. Its translation: CASSYSKGSDTQYF.